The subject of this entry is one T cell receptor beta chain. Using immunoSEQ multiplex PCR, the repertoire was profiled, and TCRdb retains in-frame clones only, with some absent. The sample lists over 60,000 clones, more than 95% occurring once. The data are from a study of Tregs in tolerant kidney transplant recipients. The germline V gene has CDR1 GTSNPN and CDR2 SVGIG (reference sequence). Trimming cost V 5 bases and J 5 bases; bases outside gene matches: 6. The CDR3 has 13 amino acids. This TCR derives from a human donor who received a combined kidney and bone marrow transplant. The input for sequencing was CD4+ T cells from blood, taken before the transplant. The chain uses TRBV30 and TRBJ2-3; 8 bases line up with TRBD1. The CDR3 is CAWDWGQVDTQYF. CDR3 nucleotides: TGTGCCTGGGACTGGGGACAGGTAGATACGCAGTATTTT.